The 14 T cell receptor beta chains in this list originate from one sample, sequenced in a study of T cell responses to AZD1222 COVID-19 vaccine. Profiled with immunoSEQ multiplex PCR; TCRdb holds only in-frame clones, not every one. This sample has approximately 100,000 clones, with less than 90% found just once. The specimen comprised peripheral blood, sampled on day 0 of AZD1222 vaccination. The receptors here all came from an adult in good health.

The chain's CDR3 is CASSLVAGTGTYEQYF. The CDR3 DNA reads as TGTGCCAGCAGTTTGGTTGCAGGGACAGGAACCTACGAGCAGTACTTC. The rearrangement uses TRBV28 and TRBJ2-7; 8 nucleotides align to TRBD1. The CDR3 extends over 16 amino acids. Germline V lookup: CDR1 MDHEN, CDR2 SYDVKM. V was clipped by 3 bases and J by 2 bases; unmatched bases: 9. Based on the CDR3 plus reference TRBV28 and TRBJ2-7, the full variable domain is DVKVTQSSRYLVKRTGEKVFLECVQDMDHENMFWYRQDPGLGLRLIYFSYDVKMKEKGDIPEGYSVSREKKERFSLILESASTNQTSMYLCASSLVAGTGTYEQYFGPGTRLTVT.

The chain couples TRBV6-5 to TRBJ1-6, with 8 positions matching TRBD1. Germline CDR1 and CDR2: MNHEY and SVGAGI. J was trimmed by 10 bases and V by 5 bases; bases with no gene match: 7. The CDR3 has 14 amino acids. The CDR3 bases are TGTGCCAGCAGTCGACAGGGGAGGGAGTCACCCCTCCACTTT. Encoded protein: CASSRQGRESPLHF.

The chain joins TRBV6-5 to TRBJ2-1; 11 nucleotides line up with TRBD1. This CDR3 has 14 residues. Looked up from germline, CDR1 is MNHEY and CDR2 is SVGAGI. V shed 9 bases and J 1 base; nucleotides not matched to a gene: 2. CDR3 protein: CASGQGASYNEQFF. In nucleotides, the CDR3 is TGTGCCAGTGGACAGGGGGCTTCCTACAATGAGCAGTTCTTC.

In this sample, this clone turned up a few times. The genes are TRBV11-2 and TRBJ2-5, with a weak D call TRBD1 (6 bases). CDR3 length: 16 residues. The V and J ends lost 5 bases and 2 bases respectively, with 18 bases between them. Germline CDR1 is SGHAT and CDR2 is FQNNGV. CDR3 in DNA: TGTGCCAGCAGCACTCAGGGGTCACTTAATCAAGAGACCCAGTACTTC. Protein: CASSTQGSLNQETQYF.

The V gene is TRBV4-3, the J gene TRBJ1-2, with 8 nucleotides matching TRBD1. The V gene's germline CDR1 is LGHNA and CDR2 YSLEER. This CDR3 has 14 amino acids. J was trimmed by 2 bases and V by 3 bases; bases with no gene match: 2. The CDR3 reads CASSHDRGNYGYTF. Written as DNA, the CDR3 is TGCGCCAGCAGCCATGACAGGGGAAACTATGGCTACACCTTC.

The chain has TRBV19 and TRBJ2-3; D assignment may be TRBD1 or TRBD2 (6 bases each). V shed 3 bases and J shed 3 bases, with 22 bases lying between them. The CDR3 loop spans 18 amino acids. Germline CDR1 is LNHDA and CDR2 is SQIVND (reference sequence). CDR3: CASSMGPRGGHATDTQYF. For the CDR3, the DNA is TGTGCCAGTAGTATGGGCCCCCGAGGGGGGCACGCGACAGATACGCAGTATTTT.

The rearrangement links TRBV5-5 to TRBJ1-1; tentatively, D is TRBD1 (6 bases). The CDR3 length is 13 residues. V was trimmed by 6 bases and J by 2 bases, leaving 11 bases between them. The germline V gene encodes CDR1 SGHKS and CDR2 YYEKEE (reference sequence). CDR3 in amino acids: CASTARGNTEAFF. The CDR3 DNA reads as TGTGCCAGCACGGCCAGGGGTAACACTGAAGCTTTCTTT.

The table lists this clone with a few counts. The chain links TRBV19 to TRBJ1-1; 9 nucleotides align to TRBD1. The CDR3 runs to 15 residues. The germline V gene has CDR1 LNHDA and CDR2 SQIVND (reference sequence). V gave up 5 bases and J gave up 1 base; unmatched junction bases: 5. CDR3 nucleotide sequence: TGTGCCAGTAGTGCCCGGGACAGGGAGAACACTGAAGCTTTCTTT. It encodes CASSARDRENTEAFF.

The J gene is TRBJ2-1, the V gene TRBV27; D possibly corresponds to TRBD2 (5 bases). CDR1 is MNHEY and CDR2 is SMNVEV in the germline V gene (reference sequence). Trimming cost V 6 bases and J 4 bases, with 16 bases left between them. This CDR3 is 15 amino acids long. DNA for the CDR3: TGTGCCAGCAGCCTCGACTCTGGGAGTTACAATGAGCAGTTCTTC. This translates into CASSLDSGSYNEQFF.

The V gene is TRBV19, the J gene TRBJ1-2; D ambiguous. Trimming took 0 bases from V and 6 from J, leaving 17 bases between them. Germline values: CDR1 LNHDA, CDR2 SQIVND (reference sequence). This CDR3 comprises 16 residues. CDR3 sequence (DNA): TGTGCCAGTAGTATAGAGGGCCGTGCTCCTGGTAATGGCTACACCTTC. Encoded protein: CASSIEGRAPGNGYTF.

The gene calls are TRBV10-3 and TRBJ2-2; D is unresolved. CDR1 ENHRY and CDR2 SYGVKD come from the germline V gene. The CDR3 spans 15 residues. V lost 5 bases to trimming and J lost 6 bases, with 16 bases between them. In DNA form, the CDR3 reads TGTGCCATCAGTCCCGCGGCCCTCTTCGCCGGGGAGCTGTTTTTT. Translation gives CAISPAALFAGELFF.

This clone was detected once. The J gene is TRBJ1-1, the V gene TRBV19; D is undetermined. CDR1 is LNHDA, CDR2 SQIVND, per germline (reference sequence). The V end lost 4 bases, the J end lost 1 base, and 13 bases lay between the germline ends. This CDR3 has 15 amino acids. DNA of the CDR3: TGTGCCAGTAGTACGCGACGAGTGACGAACACTGAAGCTTTCTTT. Translated: CASSTRRVTNTEAFF.

The CDR3 bases are TGTGCCACCGGCGAAGGGAGACGTCAAGAGACCCAGTACTTC. The encoded protein is CATGEGRRQETQYF. The rearrangement uses TRBV24-1 and TRBJ2-5; the D gene is possibly TRBD2 (5 bases). The germline CDR1 and CDR2 sequences are KGHDR and SFDVKD. V lost 9 bases and J lost 2, with 15 bases in between. CDR3 size: 14 residues.

This rearrangement joins TRBV7-2 to TRBJ2-7, with TRBD2 as a possible D gene (6 bases). This CDR3 has 12 residues. Trimming cost V 2 bases and J 5 bases, with 7 bases left between them. CDR1 is SGHTA, CDR2 FQGNSA, per germline. CDR3 DNA sequence: TGTGCCAGCAGCTTATGGGGGGACGAGCAGTACTTC. Residues: CASSLWGDEQYF. The variable domain in full, completed from reference TRBV7-2 and TRBJ2-7, reads GAGVSQSPSNKVTEKGKDVELRCDPISGHTALYWYRQSLGQGLEFLIYFQGNSAPDKSGLPSDRFSAERTGGSVSTLTIQRTQQEDSAVYLCASSLWGDEQYFGPGTRLTVT.